Presented here are 25 T cell receptor beta chains from one specimen sequenced in a study of metastatic and nonmetastatic thyroid tumors. TCRdb re-called the PCR reads via MiXCR. The table includes several thousand clones, over 12% detected once. Until they underwent thyroid surgery, no patient had received any treatment. The sequenced sample was blood. The receptors originated from a female donor with papillary thyroid cancer or a benign thyroid nodule (not recorded which). Some clones in this sample may be carry-over from other donors' samples.

This clone was seen more than once but under ten times. The chain links TRBV24-1 to TRBJ1-5; D not certain. Trimming cost V 7 bases and J 5 bases, with 11 bases left between them. CDR1 and CDR2 (germline): KGHDR, SFDVKD. This CDR3 is 13 amino acids long. The DNA for the CDR3 is TGTGCCACCAGAAGAGCAGCCGATCAGCCCCAGCATTTT. Encoded protein: CATRRAADQPQHF.

Only a few counts were recorded for this clone. This sequence joins TRBV12-3 or TRBV12-4 and TRBJ1-4; 11 bases agree with TRBD1. The CDR3 extends over 14 amino acids. V lost 2 bases and J lost 8; bases outside the gene matches: 1. The CDR3 reads CASSLRTGGEKLFF. CDR3 sequence (DNA): TGTGCCAGCAGTTTAAGGACAGGGGGCGAAAAACTGTTTTTT.

This clone is termed medium-sized (0.01 to 0.1%). The CDR3 bases are TGTGCCAGCAGTTTGATTGAGGAAGCTTTCTTT. As protein: CASSLIEEAFF. The gene calls are TRBV28 and TRBJ1-1; D gene unclear. This CDR3 has 11 residues. V lost 3 bases and J 8 bases, leaving 7 bases between the germline ends. Germline V CDR1 and CDR2: MDHEN, SYDVKM.

To note about this clone: One junction end disagrees with the germline gene, perhaps due to a read error. The chain links TRBV27 to TRBJ1-6; D gene ambiguous. The CDR3 is 13 residues long. Germline V lookup: CDR1 MNHEY, CDR2 SMNVEV (reference sequence). The CDR3, as DNA: TGTTCCAGTAGTGTCCCGTTGGGGTCACCCCCCCACTTT. This encodes CSSSVPLGSPPHF.

The chain joins TRBV24-1 to TRBJ2-1, with TRBD2 matching 11 bases. CDR3 length: 19 amino acids. Germline CDR1 is KGHDR and CDR2 is SFDVKD. V shed 4 bases and J 0 bases; nucleotides not matched to a gene: 10. CDR3 protein: CATSEPGTSGRGSYNEQFF. The CDR3 nucleotides are TGTGCCACCAGTGAACCCGGGACTAGCGGTCGGGGCTCCTACAATGAGCAGTTCTTC.

The J gene is TRBJ2-7, the V gene TRBV6-2 or TRBV6-3; D is unresolved. The V gene's germline CDR1 is MNHEY and CDR2 SVGEGT. This CDR3 contains 14 residues. V lost 2 bases and J 2 bases, leaving 10 bases between the germline ends. The DNA of the CDR3 is TGTGCCAGCAGTTACGGCGGCGGCCCCTACGAGCAGTACGTC. This sequence encodes CASSYGGGPYEQYV.

In this sample, this clone is medium-sized. Other DNA variants within this sample encode the same CDR3. The V gene is TRBV9, the J gene TRBJ2-2; 9 bases align to TRBD2. This CDR3 contains 16 residues. The V segment lost 4 bases and the J segment 4 bases; nucleotides outside the gene matches: 8. The germline CDR1 and CDR2 sequences are SGDLS and YYNGEE. Here the CDR3 reads CASSIFSGRATGELFF. The CDR3, as DNA: TGTGCCAGCAGCATCTTTAGCGGGAGAGCCACCGGGGAGCTGTTTTTT. The whole variable domain, filled in from reference TRBV9 and TRBJ2-2, reads DSGVTQTPKHLITATGQRVTLRCSPRSGDLSVYWYQQSLDQGLQFLIQYYNGEERAKGNILERFSAQQFPDLHSELNLSSLELGDSALYFCASSIFSGRATGELFFGEGSRLTVL.

The chain uses TRBV27 and TRBJ2-2, with 7 bases identical to TRBD1. CDR3 length equals 17 residues. The V segment lost 8 bases and the J segment 4 bases; nucleotides outside the gene matches: 16. Germline V gene lookup returns CDR1 MNHEY and CDR2 SMNVEV (reference sequence). The DNA of the CDR3 is TGTGCCAGCGTATCCCTCGGGGACAGCCTAATCACCGGGGAGCTGTTTTTT. Protein: CASVSLGDSLITGELFF.

By frequency in the sample, this clone is medium-sized. The chain recombines TRBV6-1 with TRBJ2-5; D is unresolved. Between the trimmed V and J ends, which lost 6 bases and 0 bases, there was a span of 8 bases. CDR1 and CDR2 (germline): MNHNS, SASEGT. The CDR3 runs to 13 residues. The CDR3 DNA reads TGTGCCAGCAGCCTAGAATACCAAGAGACCCAGTACTTC. It yields the protein CASSLEYQETQYF.

A word on this clone: An end of the junction differs from the germline gene, which may be a read error. The chain links TRBV7-6 to TRBJ2-2; D gene unclear. The germline CDR1 and CDR2 sequences are SGHVS and FNYEAQ. There are 15 residues in the CDR3. The CDR3 loop reads CASSLVLDYTGELFF. The CDR3 coding sequence is TGTGCCAGCAGTTTAGTCCTGGATTACACCGGGGAGCTGTTTTTT.

This clone was observed at least ten times. The chain has TRBV3-1 and TRBJ1-1, with 10 bases lining up with TRBD1. The V gene's germline CDR1 is LGHDT and CDR2 YNNKEL (reference sequence). The CDR3 totals 14 residues. Losses at the gene ends were 5 bases for V and 5 bases for J; bases not matched to a gene: 5. DNA for the CDR3: TGTGCCAGCAGCTCCGGGACAGGGGTTACTGAAGCTTTCTTT. Protein product: CASSSGTGVTEAFF.

Relative to its sample, this clone is medium-sized. This sequence joins TRBV28 and TRBJ2-1; D is uncertain. Germline V gene data show CDR1 as MDHEN and CDR2 as SYDVKM. The CDR3 sequence is 16 residues long. Trimming removed 5 bases at V and 2 bases at J, with 16 bases between. CDR3 region: CASSPPGGEAYNEQFF. CDR3 in DNA: TGTGCCAGCAGTCCCCCGGGTGGGGAAGCCTACAATGAGCAGTTCTTC.

This chain uses TRBV11-1 with TRBJ1-1; the D gene is possibly TRBD1 (5 bases). CDR3 length: 13 amino acids. Germline-derived CDR1 and CDR2 are SGHAT and FQDESV (reference sequence). Trimming pared 5 bases from V and 1 base from J, leaving 8 bases between. CDR3 coding DNA: TGTGCCAGCAGCCCTGGGGCGAACACTGAAGCTTTCTTT. Encoded protein: CASSPGANTEAFF.

By share, this clone ranks as medium-sized (0.01 to 0.1%). The chain recombines TRBV10-1 with TRBJ1-2; maybe TRBD1 (6 bases). Per germline, CDR1 WNHNN and CDR2 SYGVQD (reference sequence). V gave up 5 bases and J gave up 3 bases, with 16 bases separating them. This CDR3 is built from 15 residues. CDR3 protein: CASSSQYREDYGYTF. Written as DNA, the CDR3 is TGCGCCAGCAGTAGCCAATACAGGGAAGACTATGGCTACACCTTC.

The V gene is TRBV4-3, the J gene TRBJ1-2; tentative D call: TRBD1 (5 bases). Germline CDR1 is LGHNA and CDR2 is YSLEER. The CDR3 is made up of 13 amino acids. Trimming left V 3 bases short and J 4 bases short, with 9 bases between. CDR3 in DNA: TGCGCCAGCAGCCACCAGGGCGGCTATGGCTACACCTTC. Residues: CASSHQGGYGYTF.

This clone was seen only a few times. This chain joins TRBV27 and TRBJ2-1; TRBD1 aligns across 10 bases. V trimming: 7 bases; J trimming: 14 bases; junction bases outside the gene matches: 8. Germline CDR1 is MNHEY and CDR2 is SMNVEV (reference sequence). The CDR3 length is 12 residues. CDR3 in amino acids: CASMGDRGTKFF. The CDR3 DNA reads TGTGCCAGCATGGGGGACAGGGGAACGAAGTTCTTC.

The CDR3 DNA sequence: TGTGCCAGCAGCCACGCAAGTAGAATCGAAGCTTTCTTT. Translated: CASSHASRIEAFF. The rearrangement joins TRBV3-1 to TRBJ1-1; no definite D call. The V end lost 3 bases, the J end lost 8 bases, and 13 bases lay between the germline ends. The CDR3 contains 13 residues. Germline values: CDR1 LGHDT, CDR2 YNNKEL (reference sequence).

In its sample, this clone ranks as medium-sized. At the DNA level, this CDR3 is encoded by other sequences in the same sample as well. The chain is built from TRBV27 and TRBJ1-2; 7 positions match TRBD1. The germline V gene encodes CDR1 MNHEY and CDR2 SMNVEV (reference sequence). The J segment lost 7 bases and the V segment lost 5 bases, leaving 10 bases of the junction unmatched. The CDR3 has 14 amino acids. The CDR3: CASSTRGRGAGYTF. DNA of the CDR3: TGTGCCAGCAGTACAAGGGGGCGCGGTGCTGGCTACACCTTC.

The genes are TRBV12-3 or TRBV12-4 and TRBJ2-7, with 7 bases identical to TRBD2. Trimming took 1 base from V and 7 from J; bases not matched to a gene: 10. CDR3 length equals 15 residues. CDR3 sequence (DNA): TGTGCCAGCAGTTTAGAAGGGGAGGGGTCACGGGAGCAGTACTTC. Protein product: CASSLEGEGSREQYF.

This clone has a count of ten or more. The V call is TRBV29-1, the J call TRBJ2-1, with 8 nucleotides matching TRBD1. CDR1 SQVTM and CDR2 ANQGSEA come from the germline V gene. CDR3 length: 15 residues. The V segment lost 3 bases and the J segment 2 bases; nucleotides outside the gene matches: 6. CDR3: CSVDGGTGPYNEQFF. The CDR3 DNA reads as TGCAGCGTTGATGGCGGGACAGGTCCCTACAATGAGCAGTTCTTC.

This clone has just a few counts. V and J are TRBV6-1 and TRBJ1-5, with D unclear. CDR3 length: 16 residues. V was cut by 0 bases and J by 2 bases, with 11 bases left in between. The germline V gene has CDR1 MNHNS and CDR2 SASEGT. CDR3 coding DNA: TGTGCCAGCAGTGAAGCTCCGGGTTCAGGCAATCAGCCCCAGCATTTT. This encodes CASSEAPGSGNQPQHF.

Turning to this clone: A read error may account for a junction end that differs from germline. The CDR3 protein is CARLNYDYTF. The CDR3 DNA sequence: TGTGCCAGACTCAACTATGACTACACCTTC. The chain recombines TRBV6-5 with TRBJ1-2, with D unclear. The CDR3 is 10 amino acids. CDR1 MNHEY and CDR2 SVGAGI come from the germline V gene.

The table lists this clone with a few counts. The J gene is TRBJ1-1, the V gene TRBV28; D call uncertain. The CDR3 extends over 15 amino acids. Trimming removed 6 bases at V and 1 base at J, with 15 bases between. Germline CDR1 MDHEN, CDR2 SYDVKM. The CDR3: CASRPLAKTNTEAFF. The DNA of the CDR3 is TGTGCCAGCAGACCCCTGGCGAAGACGAACACTGAAGCTTTCTTT.

By proportion, this clone is medium-sized. The V gene is TRBV5-6, the J gene TRBJ1-2; possible D gene TRBD1, 5 bases. Germline lookup yields CDR1 SGHDT and CDR2 YYEEEE. Trimming removed 8 bases at V and 5 bases at J, with 19 bases between. The CDR3 covers 14 residues. As DNA, the CDR3 is TGTGCCAGTATTTTATCCGGGACGCTTTATGGCTACACCTTC. Translating gives CASILSGTLYGYTF.

By proportion, this clone is medium-sized. The V call is TRBV19, the J call TRBJ1-5, with unresolved D. V was cut by 5 bases and J by 0 bases, with 11 bases left in between. The CDR3 length is 15 residues. Germline CDR1 is LNHDA and CDR2 is SQIVND (reference sequence). This chain's CDR3 is CASSPLEGSNQPQHF. CDR3 sequence (DNA): TGTGCCAGTAGTCCCCTCGAGGGTAGCAATCAGCCCCAGCATTTT.